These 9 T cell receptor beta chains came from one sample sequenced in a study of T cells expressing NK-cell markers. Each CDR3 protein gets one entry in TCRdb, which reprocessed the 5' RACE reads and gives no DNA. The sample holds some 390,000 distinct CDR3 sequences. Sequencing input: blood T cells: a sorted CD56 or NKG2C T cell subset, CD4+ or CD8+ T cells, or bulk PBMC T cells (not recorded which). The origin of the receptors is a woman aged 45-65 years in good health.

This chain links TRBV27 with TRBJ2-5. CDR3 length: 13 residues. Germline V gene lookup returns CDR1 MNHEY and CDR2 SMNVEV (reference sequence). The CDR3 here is CASSLVFQETQYF.

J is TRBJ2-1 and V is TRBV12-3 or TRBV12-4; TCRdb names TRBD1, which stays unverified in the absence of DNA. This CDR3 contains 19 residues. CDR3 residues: CASATGGTRGKSDYNEQFF.

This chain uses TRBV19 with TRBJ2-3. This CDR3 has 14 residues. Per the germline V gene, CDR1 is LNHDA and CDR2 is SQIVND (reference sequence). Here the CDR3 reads CASKVSVGTDTQYF.

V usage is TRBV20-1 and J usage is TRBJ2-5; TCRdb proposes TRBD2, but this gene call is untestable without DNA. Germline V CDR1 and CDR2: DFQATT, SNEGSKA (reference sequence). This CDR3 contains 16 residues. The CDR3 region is CSAKGLAGGSQETQYF.

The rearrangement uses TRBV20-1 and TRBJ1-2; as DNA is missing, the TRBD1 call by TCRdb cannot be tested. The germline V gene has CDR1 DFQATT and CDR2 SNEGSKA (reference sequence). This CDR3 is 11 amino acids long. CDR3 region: CSAKQENGYTF.

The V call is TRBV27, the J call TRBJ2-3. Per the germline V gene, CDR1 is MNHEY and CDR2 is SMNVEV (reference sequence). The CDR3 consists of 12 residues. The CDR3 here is CASSKSTDTQYF.

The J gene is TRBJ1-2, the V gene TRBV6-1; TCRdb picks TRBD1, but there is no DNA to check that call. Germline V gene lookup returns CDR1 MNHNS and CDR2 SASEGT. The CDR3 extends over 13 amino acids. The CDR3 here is CDSRLQGADGYTF.

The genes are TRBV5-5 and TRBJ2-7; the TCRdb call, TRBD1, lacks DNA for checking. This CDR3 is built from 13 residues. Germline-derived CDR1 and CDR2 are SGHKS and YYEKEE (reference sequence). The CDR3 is CASSAGPYYEQYF.

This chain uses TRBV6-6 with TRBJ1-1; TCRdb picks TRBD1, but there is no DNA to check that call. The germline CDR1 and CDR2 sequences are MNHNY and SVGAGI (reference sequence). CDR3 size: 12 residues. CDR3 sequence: CAAGGTGGRAFF.